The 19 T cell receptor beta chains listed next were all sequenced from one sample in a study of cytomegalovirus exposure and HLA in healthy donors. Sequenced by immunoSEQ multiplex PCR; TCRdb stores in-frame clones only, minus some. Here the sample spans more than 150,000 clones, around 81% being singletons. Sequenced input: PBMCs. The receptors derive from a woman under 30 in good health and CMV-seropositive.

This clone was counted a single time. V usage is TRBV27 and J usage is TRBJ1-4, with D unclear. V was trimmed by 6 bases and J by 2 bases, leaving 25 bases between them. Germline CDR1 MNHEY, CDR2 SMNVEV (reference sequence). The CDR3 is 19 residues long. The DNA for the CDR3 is TGTGCCAGCAGCCAGTTTAAGCTTCTTTCCGGAGAGACTAATGAAAAACTGTTTTTT. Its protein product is CASSQFKLLSGETNEKLFF. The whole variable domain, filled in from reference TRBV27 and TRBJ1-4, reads EAQVTQNPRYLITVTGKKLTVTCSQNMNHEYMSWYRQDPGLGLRQIYYSMNVEVTDKGDVPEGYKVSRKEKRNFPLILESPSPNQTSLYFCASSQFKLLSGETNEKLFFGSGTQLSVL.

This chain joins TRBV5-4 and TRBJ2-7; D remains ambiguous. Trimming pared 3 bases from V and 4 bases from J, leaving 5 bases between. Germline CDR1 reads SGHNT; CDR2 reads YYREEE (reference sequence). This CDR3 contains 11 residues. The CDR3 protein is CASSSQYEQYF. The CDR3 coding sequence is TGTGCCAGCAGCTCCCAATACGAGCAGTACTTC.

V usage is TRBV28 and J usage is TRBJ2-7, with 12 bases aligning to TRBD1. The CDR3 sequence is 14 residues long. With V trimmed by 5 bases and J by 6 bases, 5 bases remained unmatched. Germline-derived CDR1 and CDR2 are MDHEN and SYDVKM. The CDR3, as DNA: TGTGCCAGCAGTCCCGGGACAGGGGGCGGCGAGCAGTACTTC. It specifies CASSPGTGGGEQYF.

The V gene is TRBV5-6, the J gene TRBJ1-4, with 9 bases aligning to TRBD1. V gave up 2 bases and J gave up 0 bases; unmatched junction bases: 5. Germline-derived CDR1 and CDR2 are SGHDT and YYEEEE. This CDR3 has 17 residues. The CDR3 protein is CASSLTGGLPTNEKLFF. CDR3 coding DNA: TGTGCCAGCAGCTTAACAGGGGGCTTACCAACTAATGAAAAACTGTTTTTT. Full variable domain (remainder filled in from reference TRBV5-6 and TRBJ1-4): DAGVTQSPTHLIKTRGQQVTLRCSPKSGHDTVSWYQQALGQGPQFIFQYYEEEERQRGNFPDRFSGHQFPNYSSELNVNALLLGDSALYLCASSLTGGLPTNEKLFFGSGTQLSVL.

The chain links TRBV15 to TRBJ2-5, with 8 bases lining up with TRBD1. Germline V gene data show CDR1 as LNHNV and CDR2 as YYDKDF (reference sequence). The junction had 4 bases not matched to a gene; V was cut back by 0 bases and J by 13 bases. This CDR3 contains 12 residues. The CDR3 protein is CATSRDQGTGYF. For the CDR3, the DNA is TGTGCCACCAGCAGAGATCAAGGGACAGGGTACTTC.

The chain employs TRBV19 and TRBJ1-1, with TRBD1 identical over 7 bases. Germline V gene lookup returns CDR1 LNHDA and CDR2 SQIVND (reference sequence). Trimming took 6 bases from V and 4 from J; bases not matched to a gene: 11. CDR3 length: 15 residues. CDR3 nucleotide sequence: TGTGCCAGTAGGCCGACAGGGTACGGAAGCACTGAAGCTTTCTTT. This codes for CASRPTGYGSTEAFF. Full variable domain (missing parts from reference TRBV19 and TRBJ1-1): DGGITQSPKYLFRKEGQNVTLSCEQNLNHDAMYWYRQDPGQGLRLIYYSQIVNDFQKGDIAEGYSVSREKKESFPLTVTSAQKNPTAFYLCASRPTGYGSTEAFFGQGTRLTVV.

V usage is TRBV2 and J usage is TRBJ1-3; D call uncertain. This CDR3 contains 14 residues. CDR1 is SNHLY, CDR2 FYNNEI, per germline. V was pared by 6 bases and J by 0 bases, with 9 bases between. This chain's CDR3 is CASRASVSGNTIYF. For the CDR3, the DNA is TGTGCCAGCAGAGCAAGCGTCTCTGGAAACACCATATATTTT.

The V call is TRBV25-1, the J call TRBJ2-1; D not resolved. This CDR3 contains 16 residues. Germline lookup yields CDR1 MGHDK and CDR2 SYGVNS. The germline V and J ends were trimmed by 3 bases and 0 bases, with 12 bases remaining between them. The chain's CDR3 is CASSEAFPSSYNEQFF. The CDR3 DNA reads TGTGCCAGCAGTGAGGCCTTTCCAAGCTCCTACAATGAGCAGTTCTTC.

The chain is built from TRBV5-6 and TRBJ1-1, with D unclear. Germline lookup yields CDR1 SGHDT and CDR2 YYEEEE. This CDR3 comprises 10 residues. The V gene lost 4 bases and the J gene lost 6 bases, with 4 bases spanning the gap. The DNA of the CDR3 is TGTGCCAGCAGCCTATCTGAAGCTTTCTTT. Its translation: CASSLSEAFF.

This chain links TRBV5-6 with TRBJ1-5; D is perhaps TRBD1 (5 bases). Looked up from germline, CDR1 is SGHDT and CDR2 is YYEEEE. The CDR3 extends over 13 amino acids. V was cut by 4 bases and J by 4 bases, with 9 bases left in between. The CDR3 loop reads CASSQGTNQPQHF. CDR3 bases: TGTGCCAGCAGCCAGGGAACAAATCAGCCCCAGCATTTT.

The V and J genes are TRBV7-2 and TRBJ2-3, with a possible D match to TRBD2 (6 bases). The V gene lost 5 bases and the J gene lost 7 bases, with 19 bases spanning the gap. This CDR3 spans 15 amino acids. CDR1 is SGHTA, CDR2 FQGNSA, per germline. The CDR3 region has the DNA TGTGCCAGCAGCCCCCCGACTAGTGGGTGGTATACGCAGTATTTT. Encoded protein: CASSPPTSGWYTQYF.

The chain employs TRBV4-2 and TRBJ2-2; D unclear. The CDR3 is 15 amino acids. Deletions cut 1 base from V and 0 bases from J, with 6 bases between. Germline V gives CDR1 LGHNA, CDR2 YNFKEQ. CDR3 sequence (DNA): TGTGCCAGCAGCCAAGTTGCAGCGAACACCGGGGAGCTGTTTTTT. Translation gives CASSQVAANTGELFF.

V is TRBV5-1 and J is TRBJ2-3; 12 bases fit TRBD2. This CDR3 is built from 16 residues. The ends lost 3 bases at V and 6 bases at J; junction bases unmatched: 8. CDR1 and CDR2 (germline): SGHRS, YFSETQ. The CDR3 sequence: CASSSSSGGARDTQYF. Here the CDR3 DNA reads TGCGCCAGCAGCTCTTCTAGCGGGGGGGCAAGGGATACGCAGTATTTT.

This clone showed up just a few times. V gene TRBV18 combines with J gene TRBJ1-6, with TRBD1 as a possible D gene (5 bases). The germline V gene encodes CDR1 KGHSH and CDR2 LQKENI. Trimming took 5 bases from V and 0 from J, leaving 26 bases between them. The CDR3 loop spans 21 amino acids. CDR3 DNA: TGTGCCAGCTCAACCGTTAAAACAGGCAGCGGGGTCAGCTCCTATAATTCACCCCTCCACTTT. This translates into CASSTVKTGSGVSSYNSPLHF.

The CDR3 region is CASSQVQGFGEKLFF. The DNA for the CDR3 is TGCGCCAGCAGCCAAGTGCAGGGTTTCGGTGAAAAACTGTTTTTT. The chain combines TRBV4-1 with TRBJ1-4, with D tentatively TRBD1 (5 bases). V was cut by 1 base and J by 7 bases, with 13 bases left in between. The CDR3 is 15 amino acids. Germline V gene sequence: CDR1 MGHRA, CDR2 YSYEKL.

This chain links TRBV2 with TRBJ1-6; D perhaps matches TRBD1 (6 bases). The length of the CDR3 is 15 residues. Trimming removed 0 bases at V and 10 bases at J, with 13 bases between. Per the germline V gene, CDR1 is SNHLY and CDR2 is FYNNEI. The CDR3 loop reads CASSEASGGTSPLHF. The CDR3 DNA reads TGTGCCAGCAGTGAAGCTTCGGGGGGCACATCACCCCTCCACTTT.

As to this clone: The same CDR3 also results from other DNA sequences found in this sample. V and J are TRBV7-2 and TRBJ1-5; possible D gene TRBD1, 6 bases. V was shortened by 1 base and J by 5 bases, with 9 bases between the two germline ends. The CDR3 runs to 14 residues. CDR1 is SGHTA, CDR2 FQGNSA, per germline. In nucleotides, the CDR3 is TGTGCCAGCAGCTTAGGCAGGGGCTATCAGCCCCAGCATTTT. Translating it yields CASSLGRGYQPQHF.

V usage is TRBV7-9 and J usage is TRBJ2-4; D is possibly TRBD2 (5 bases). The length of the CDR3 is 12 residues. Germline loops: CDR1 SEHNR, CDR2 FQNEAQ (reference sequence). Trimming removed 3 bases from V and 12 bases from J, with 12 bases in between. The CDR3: CASSLRAGDQYF. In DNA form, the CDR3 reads TGTGCCAGCAGCTTGAGGGCCGGGGATCAGTACTTC.

This chain's CDR3 is CASSTYSAGSGNTIYF. The CDR3 bases are TGTGCCAGCTCAACGTACAGTGCGGGATCTGGAAACACCATATATTTT. This sequence joins TRBV18 and TRBJ1-3, with no clear D. CDR1 and CDR2 from the germline V gene are KGHSH and LQKENI. The CDR3 has 16 residues. Trimming took off 5 bases at V and 1 base at J, with 15 bases between the two ends.